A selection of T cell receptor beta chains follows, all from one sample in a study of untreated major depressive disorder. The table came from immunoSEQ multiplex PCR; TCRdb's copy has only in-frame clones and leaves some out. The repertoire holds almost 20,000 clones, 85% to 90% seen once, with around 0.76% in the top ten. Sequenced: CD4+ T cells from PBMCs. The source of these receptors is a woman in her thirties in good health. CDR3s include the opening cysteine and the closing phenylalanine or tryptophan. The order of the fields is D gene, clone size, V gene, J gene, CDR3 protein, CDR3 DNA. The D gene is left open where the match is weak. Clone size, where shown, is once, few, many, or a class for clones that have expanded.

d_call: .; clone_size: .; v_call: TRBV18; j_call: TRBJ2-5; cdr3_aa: CASSPTVSGETQYF; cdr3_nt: TGTGCCAGCTCACCGACGGTATCCGGAGAGACCCAGTACTTC
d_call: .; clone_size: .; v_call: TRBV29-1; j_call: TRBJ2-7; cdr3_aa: CSVAPGGNEQYF; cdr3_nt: TGCAGCGTCGCCCCCGGGGGAAACGAGCAGTACTTC
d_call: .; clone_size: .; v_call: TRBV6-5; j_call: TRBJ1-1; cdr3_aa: CASSYSIGGNTEAFF; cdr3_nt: TGTGCCAGCAGTTACTCAATTGGGGGGAACACTGAAGCTTTCTTT
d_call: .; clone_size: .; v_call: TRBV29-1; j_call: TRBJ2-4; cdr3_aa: CSVKGQGGLAKNIQYF; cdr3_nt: TGCAGCGTGAAGGGACAAGGGGGACTAGCCAAAAACATTCAGTACTTC
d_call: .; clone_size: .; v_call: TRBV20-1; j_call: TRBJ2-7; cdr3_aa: CSAATAYEQYF; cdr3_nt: TGCAGTGCTGCCACCGCCTACGAGCAGTACTTC
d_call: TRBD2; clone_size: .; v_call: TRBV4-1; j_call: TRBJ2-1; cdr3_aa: CASSHVSGNSYGLAGPNEQFF; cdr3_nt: TGCGCCAGCAGCCATGTATCCGGTAACTCATATGGACTAGCGGGACCCAATGAGCAGTTCTTC
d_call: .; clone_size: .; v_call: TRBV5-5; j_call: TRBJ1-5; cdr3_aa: CASSSPGSNQPQHF; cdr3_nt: TGTGCCAGCAGTTCCCCGGGCAGCAATCAGCCCCAGCATTTT
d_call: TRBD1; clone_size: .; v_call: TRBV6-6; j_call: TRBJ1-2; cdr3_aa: CASSAVQGIPYGYTF; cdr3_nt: TGTGCCAGCAGTGCGGTACAGGGGATCCCCTATGGCTACACCTTC
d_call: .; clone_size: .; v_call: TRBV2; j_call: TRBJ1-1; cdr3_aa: CASNRDTLRNTEAFF; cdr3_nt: TGTGCCAGCAACCGGGACACCTTAAGGAACACTGAAGCTTTCTTT
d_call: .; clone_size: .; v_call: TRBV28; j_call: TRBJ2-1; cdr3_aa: CASSLIDNEQFF; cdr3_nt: TGTGCCAGCAGTTTAATCGACAATGAGCAGTTCTTC
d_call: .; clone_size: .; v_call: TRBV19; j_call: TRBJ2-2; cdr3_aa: CASSRLTGSTGELFF; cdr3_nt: TGTGCCAGTAGTAGACTGACAGGATCTACCGGGGAGCTGTTTTTT
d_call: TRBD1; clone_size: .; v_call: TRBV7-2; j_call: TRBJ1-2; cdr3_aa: CASSPSTGGAYGYTF; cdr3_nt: TGTGCCAGCAGCCCCTCCACAGGGGGCGCCTATGGCTACACCTTC
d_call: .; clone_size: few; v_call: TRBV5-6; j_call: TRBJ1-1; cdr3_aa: CASSLIGDMNTEAFF; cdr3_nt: TGTGCCAGCAGCTTGATTGGAGATATGAACACTGAAGCTTTCTTT
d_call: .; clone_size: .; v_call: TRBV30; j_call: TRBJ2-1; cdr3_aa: CAWSSNLPSSYNEQFF; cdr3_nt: TGTGCCTGGAGTTCCAACTTACCGTCCTCCTACAATGAGCAGTTCTTC
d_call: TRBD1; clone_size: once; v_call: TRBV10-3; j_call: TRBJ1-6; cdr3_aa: CAIRAGTGLYNSPLHF; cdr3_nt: TGTGCCATCAGGGCCGGGACAGGACTGTATAATTCACCCCTCCACTTT
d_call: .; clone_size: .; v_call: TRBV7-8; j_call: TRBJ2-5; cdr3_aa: CASSFERAAGETQYF; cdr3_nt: TGTGCCAGCAGCTTCGAACGGGCTGCGGGGGAGACCCAGTACTTC
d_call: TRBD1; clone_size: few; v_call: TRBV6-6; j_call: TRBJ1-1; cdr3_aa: CASGDRENTEAFF; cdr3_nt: TGTGCCAGCGGGGACAGGGAGAACACTGAAGCTTTCTTT
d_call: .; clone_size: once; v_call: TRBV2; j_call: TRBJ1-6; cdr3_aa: CASSGGRNNSPLHF; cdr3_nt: TGTGCCAGCAGTGGCGGACGTAATAATTCACCCCTCCACTTT
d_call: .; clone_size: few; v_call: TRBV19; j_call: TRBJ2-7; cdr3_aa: CASSPSDDLYEQYF; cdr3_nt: TGTGCCAGTAGCCCCTCCGATGATCTCTACGAGCAGTACTTC
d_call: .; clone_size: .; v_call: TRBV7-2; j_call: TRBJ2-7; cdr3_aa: CASSLEGTRGYEQYF; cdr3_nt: TGTGCCAGCAGCTTAGAGGGGACGCGGGGTTACGAGCAGTACTTC
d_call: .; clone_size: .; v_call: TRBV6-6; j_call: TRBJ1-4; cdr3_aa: CASSPMNEKLFF; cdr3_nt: TGTGCCAGCAGTCCGATGAATGAAAAACTGTTTTTT
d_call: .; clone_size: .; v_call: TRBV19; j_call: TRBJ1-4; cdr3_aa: CASRTRGRNEKLFF; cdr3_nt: TGTGCCAGCCGCACACGGGGGAGAAATGAAAAACTGTTTTTT
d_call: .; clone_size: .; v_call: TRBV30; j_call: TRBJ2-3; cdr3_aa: CAWSVGLRGHTDTQYF; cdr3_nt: TGTGCCTGGAGTGTAGGTCTCCGGGGCCACACAGATACGCAGTATTTT
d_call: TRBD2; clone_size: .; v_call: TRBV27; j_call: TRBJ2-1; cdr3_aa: CASSLLGTSGRASEQFF; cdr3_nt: TGTGCCAGCAGTTTACTGGGTACTAGCGGGAGGGCCAGTGAGCAGTTCTTC
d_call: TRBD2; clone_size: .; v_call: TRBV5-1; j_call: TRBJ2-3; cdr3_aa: CASTSWTSGSTDTQYF; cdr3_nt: TGCGCCAGCACCTCTTGGACTAGCGGGAGTACAGATACGCAGTATTTT
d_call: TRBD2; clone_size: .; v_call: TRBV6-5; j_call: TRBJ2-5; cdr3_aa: CASRKTSGAQETQYF; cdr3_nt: TGTGCCAGCAGGAAGACTAGCGGGGCTCAAGAGACCCAGTACTTC
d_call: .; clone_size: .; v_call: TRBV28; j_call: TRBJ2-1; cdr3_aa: CASSSPRTYNEQFF; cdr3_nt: TGTGCCAGCAGTTCCCCACGGACCTACAATGAGCAGTTCTTC
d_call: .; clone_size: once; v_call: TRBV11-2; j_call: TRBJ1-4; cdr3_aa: CASSQAGIKLFF; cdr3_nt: TGTGCCAGCAGCCAAGCCGGGATTAAACTGTTTTTT
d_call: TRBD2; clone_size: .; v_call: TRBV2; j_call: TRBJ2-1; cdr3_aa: CASSKGLAGGDNEQFF; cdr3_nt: TGTGCCAGCAGCAAGGGACTAGCGGGAGGTGATAATGAGCAGTTCTTC